This record looks at one T cell receptor (beta chain) sequence and its context. Its target antigen remains unknown. Base qualities are not at hand, and no much larger clone is one base apart. These data belong to a study of CD8 T cells in Susac syndrome (dated by TCRdb to the late 2010s). At the level of the whole study: Among the Susac syndrome patients who were sequenced, clinically active disease was present in about 6 and clinical remission was observed in roughly eight. At blood withdrawal, Susac syndrome patients were therapy-naive, treated with corticosteroids (with IVIg additionally given to some), or treated with IVIg alone. Whether CD8+ T cell activation and differentiation in Susac syndrome was antigen driven was tested using repertoire sequencing. What the work shows at the level of the full study, not this receptor alone: The study acknowledged that relatively few individuals were included in the TCR sequencing and HLA analysis. In the CD4+ T cell repertoire of Susac syndrome patients, clonal expansion was not detected.

Peripheral blood CD8+ and CD4+ T cells from healthy donors, Susac syndrome patients and multiple sclerosis patients were profiled by high-throughput TCR beta sequencing. Recently defined diagnostic criteria for definite or probable disease were met by the Susac syndrome patients. CD8+ TEMRA cells were enriched by FACS, while bulk CD8+ and CD4+ T cells were purified by magnetic negative isolation. Blood was collected in EDTA tubes and processed within 24 hours, with PBMCs isolated through density gradient centrifugation. PBMCs destined for TCR sequencing were cryopreserved in liquid nitrogen and later thawed in a 37 °C water bath. The sorted or isolated CD4+, CD8+ and CD8+ TEMRA cells reached a purity of at least 90%. RNA was extracted with the RNeasy kit and about 0.5 to 1 ug was reverse transcribed using random hexamers. The immunoSEQ multiplex PCR assay, which covers 54 Vbeta and 13 Jbeta segments, was used to amplify TCR beta CDR3 regions. PCR amplification bias was corrected using a synthetic template baseline for primer optimization and computational correction. As for the original processing: Reads were annotated to V, D and J genes per IMGT and analyzed with immunoSEQ Analyzer, keeping only productive sequences. Clonality was calculated as one minus the Shannon entropy normalized by log2 of the number of productive unique sequences. For each patient and control, public and private clones were evaluated among the 100 most prevalent clones. Clones were defined as Susac-specific if absent from the healthy and MS cohorts, from around 1,000 published viral clones and from other ImmuneACCESS disease sequences. TCRdb reprocessing: public reads trimmed at Q25 with fastp, clones called with MiXCR, in-frame beta chains kept. Under each unique CDR3 protein, matching rows form one entry showing the most common genes and DNA. The V and J calls follow TCRdb's processing rather than the paper's. The sample profile shows approximately 180,000 distinct CDR3 sequences; just under 95% of them were found once. Together, the top ten hold 0.099% of the sample.

This clonotype was obtained from a human donor with Susac syndrome. The sequenced sample was CD4+ T cells from PBMCs.

This receptor carries the CDR3 CASSSDSAQPQHF. The nucleotide sequence is given as TGTGCCAGCAGTTCGGATTCGGCTCAGCCCCAGCATTTT. The chain is encoded by TRBV7-9 joined to TRBJ1-5, with the D gene uncertain. The CDR3 has 13 amino acids, counting the end cysteine and phenylalanine. Kept here is only the CDR3 DNA, which spans 39 bases and is read in frame from base 1. The germline V gene encodes CDR1 SEHNR and CDR2 FQNEAQ (reference sequence). V drops 6 bases and J drops 6 bases, leaving 12 bases in between.